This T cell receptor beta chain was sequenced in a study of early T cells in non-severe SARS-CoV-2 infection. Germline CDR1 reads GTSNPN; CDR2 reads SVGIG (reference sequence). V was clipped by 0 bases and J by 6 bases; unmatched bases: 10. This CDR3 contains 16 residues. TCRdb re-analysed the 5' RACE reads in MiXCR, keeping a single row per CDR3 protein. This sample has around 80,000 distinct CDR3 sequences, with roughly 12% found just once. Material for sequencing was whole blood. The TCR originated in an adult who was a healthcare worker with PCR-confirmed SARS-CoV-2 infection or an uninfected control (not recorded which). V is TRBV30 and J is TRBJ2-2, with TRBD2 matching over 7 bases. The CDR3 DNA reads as TGTGCCTGGAGTGTACTTGCGGGAGCGGGCCCCGGGGAGCTGTTTTTT. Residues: CAWSVLAGAGPGELFF. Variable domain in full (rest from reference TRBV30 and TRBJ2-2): SQTIHQWPATLVQPVGSPLSLECTVEGTSNPNLYWYRQAAGRGLQLLFYSVGIGQISSEVPQNLSASRPQDRQFILSSKKLLLSDSGFYLCAWSVLAGAGPGELFFGEGSRLTVL.